The 32 T cell receptor beta chains below were found in one sample sequenced in a study of cytomegalovirus exposure and HLA in healthy donors. Both 60 Vbeta primers and 13 Jbeta primers went into the PCR. Measured with immunoSEQ multiplex PCR; TCRdb has only the in-frame clones, and not every one. The sample holds under 70,000 clones. Sequenced material: PBMCs. These receptors all stem from a woman between 18 and 29 years old in good health and CMV-seronegative.

The chain is built from TRBV7-9 and TRBJ1-4; D gene ambiguous. Per germline, CDR1 SEHNR and CDR2 FQNEAQ (reference sequence). The CDR3 extends over 12 amino acids. The ends were cut back, 8 bases at V and 4 bases at J, with 8 bases in the middle. CDR3 amino acids: CASEGSNEKLFF. The CDR3 DNA follows: TGTGCCAGCGAAGGGAGTAATGAAAAACTGTTTTTT.

The chain carries TRBV5-1 and TRBJ1-3, with D possibly matching TRBD1 (6 bases). The CDR3 has 14 residues. Germline V gene sequence: CDR1 SGHRS, CDR2 YFSETQ. V was clipped by 2 bases and J by 0 bases, with 6 bases between them. CDR3 in amino acids: CASSLQGSGNTIYF. In DNA form, the CDR3 reads TGCGCCAGCAGCTTACAGGGCTCTGGAAACACCATATATTTT.

This chain joins TRBV6-1 and TRBJ2-3; TRBD1 matches at 12 bases. V gave up 5 bases and J gave up 4 bases; unmatched junction bases: 4. The germline CDR1 and CDR2 sequences are MNHNS and SASEGT. The CDR3 totals 15 residues. The CDR3 DNA sequence: TGTGCCAGCAGTTTCGGGACAGGGGGCGCAGATACGCAGTATTTT. Protein: CASSFGTGGADTQYF.

The chain employs TRBV5-1 and TRBJ2-7; 7 bases align to TRBD2. The germline V gene encodes CDR1 SGHRS and CDR2 YFSETQ. V was clipped by 2 bases and J by 2 bases; unmatched bases: 1. CDR3 length: 13 residues. The CDR3 DNA reads TGCGCCAGCAGCTTCCGGGAGGCCTACGAGCAGTACTTC. Translating it yields CASSFREAYEQYF. The whole variable domain, remainder taken from reference TRBV5-1 and TRBJ2-7, is KAGVTQTPRYLIKTRGQQVTLSCSPISGHRSVSWYQQTPGQGLQFLFEYFSETQRNKGNFPGRFSGRQFSNSRSEMNVSTLELGDSALYLCASSFREAYEQYFGPGTRLTVT.

The genes are TRBV9 and TRBJ1-2, with 10 bases matching TRBD1. The CDR3 extends over 16 amino acids. V lost 0 bases and J lost 7; bases outside the gene matches: 9. The germline CDR1 and CDR2 sequences are SGDLS and YYNGEE. The CDR3 is CASSVVVTGGVGGYTF. CDR3 coding DNA: TGTGCCAGCAGCGTAGTCGTGACAGGGGGCGTGGGTGGCTACACCTTC. Full variable domain (remainder filled in from reference TRBV9 and TRBJ1-2): DSGVTQTPKHLITATGQRVTLRCSPRSGDLSVYWYQQSLDQGLQFLIQYYNGEERAKGNILERFSAQQFPDLHSELNLSSLELGDSALYFCASSVVVTGGVGGYTFGSGTRLTVV.

The chain is built from TRBV6-5 and TRBJ2-7; tentatively, D is TRBD2 (5 bases). CDR3 length: 11 residues. V shed 5 bases and J shed 9 bases, with 11 bases lying between them. Germline CDR1 is MNHEY and CDR2 is SVGAGI. CDR3 residues: CASSARGRQYF. The DNA for the CDR3 is TGTGCCAGCAGTGCCCGAGGGCGGCAGTACTTC.

The rearrangement uses TRBV4-2 and TRBJ2-7; a possible D gene is TRBD1 (6 bases). Trimming pared 1 base from V and 0 bases from J, leaving 13 bases between. CDR3 length: 16 amino acids. Germline CDR1 and CDR2: LGHNA and YNFKEQ. The CDR3 nucleotides are TGTGCCAGCAGCCAAGTTTTAGGGACACTCTCCTACGAGCAGTACTTC. Translation gives CASSQVLGTLSYEQYF.

As to this clone: At one end, the junction sequence differs from germline, possibly due to a read error. The genes are TRBV6-5 and TRBJ1-1; D is unclear. CDR3 length: 11 residues. CDR1 and CDR2 from the germline V gene are MNHEY and SVGAGI. CDR3 amino acids: CARSYRSEAFF. The CDR3 DNA follows: TGTGCCAGAAGTTACCGGAGTGAAGCTTTCTTT.

The V gene is TRBV29-1, the J gene TRBJ1-2, with D perhaps matching TRBD1 (5 bases). This CDR3 has 11 amino acids. The germline V gene has CDR1 SQVTM and CDR2 ANQGSEA. V lost 7 bases and J 8 bases, leaving 14 bases between the germline ends. The CDR3 DNA reads as TGCAGCGCGGATGTTCGGGGGGGCTACACCTTC. Translated, it gives CSADVRGGYTF.

This chain uses TRBV5-1 with TRBJ1-1, with D tentatively TRBD1 (5 bases). Trimming removed 2 bases from V and 9 bases from J, with 14 bases in between. This CDR3 is built from 13 residues. Germline values: CDR1 SGHRS, CDR2 YFSETQ. CDR3 loop: CASSFGQGRKAFF. The CDR3 DNA reads TGCGCCAGCAGCTTTGGGCAGGGTAGGAAAGCTTTCTTT.

This chain links TRBV4-2 with TRBJ1-1; D possibly corresponds to TRBD1 (5 bases). Per the germline V gene, CDR1 is LGHNA and CDR2 is YNFKEQ. CDR3 length: 15 residues. V shed 5 bases and J shed 5 bases, with 18 bases lying between them. The CDR3 sequence: CASSAQEDSATEAFF. CDR3 DNA sequence: TGTGCCAGCAGCGCCCAAGAAGACAGCGCGACTGAAGCTTTCTTT.

The chain combines TRBV5-1 with TRBJ2-1, with 7 bases fitting TRBD2. J lost 0 bases, V lost 7 bases, and 7 bases had no gene match. The germline V gene has CDR1 SGHRS and CDR2 YFSETQ. There are 15 residues in the CDR3. For the CDR3, the DNA is TGCGCCAGCCGCCTAGCGGACCTCTCCTACAATGAGCAGTTCTTC. Residues: CASRLADLSYNEQFF.

The chain recombines TRBV5-8 with TRBJ2-5; TRBD2 agrees at 7 bases. The CDR3 contains 15 residues. The ends lost 3 bases at V and 3 bases at J; junction bases unmatched: 8. Looked up from germline, CDR1 is SGHTS and CDR2 is YDEGEE. CDR3 nucleotide sequence: TGTGCCAGCAGCTCCAGCAGGGCGGGGGAAGAGACCCAGTACTTC. The encoded protein is CASSSSRAGEETQYF. The whole variable domain, filled in from reference TRBV5-8 and TRBJ2-5, reads EAGVTQSPTHLIKTRGQQATLRCSPISGHTSVYWYQQALGLGLQFLLWYDEGEERNRGNFPPRFSGRQFPNYSSELNVNALELEDSALYLCASSSSRAGEETQYFGPGTRLLVL.

The chain recombines TRBV5-8 with TRBJ1-1; no clear D. V was pared by 0 bases and J by 1 base, with 4 bases between. In germline, CDR1 is SGHTS, CDR2 YDEGEE. The CDR3 extends over 13 amino acids. The chain's CDR3 is CASSLDRNTEAFF. DNA of the CDR3: TGTGCCAGCAGCTTGGATCGGAACACTGAAGCTTTCTTT.

The rearrangement uses TRBV10-3 and TRBJ1-4; D is unclear. The CDR3 is made up of 12 amino acids. V gave up 3 bases and J gave up 13 bases, with 12 bases separating them. The germline gives CDR1 ENHRY, CDR2 SYGVKD. The CDR3 nucleotides are TGTGCCATCAGTGATGGGCAGGATGGACTGTTTTTT. As protein: CAISDGQDGLFF.

Regarding this clone: The junction and the germline gene differ at one end; a read error may be behind it. V is TRBV9 and J is TRBJ2-1; no clear D gene. CDR1 and CDR2 (germline): SGDLS, YYNGEE. The CDR3 has 15 residues. CDR3 amino acids: CASSVVWSSDNEQFF. The CDR3 nucleotides read TGTGCCAGCAGCGTTGTATGGAGCTCCGACAATGAGCAGTTCTTC.

This sequence joins TRBV28 and TRBJ2-7, with 9 bases that match TRBD1. Trimming cost V 3 bases and J 4 bases; bases outside gene matches: 4. The length of the CDR3 is 14 residues. CDR1 is MDHEN, CDR2 SYDVKM, per germline. CDR3 sequence reads: CASSFLDRGYEQYF. The CDR3 DNA is TGTGCCAGCAGTTTTCTGGACAGGGGTTACGAGCAGTACTTC. The full variable domain, its missing parts supplied by reference TRBV28 and TRBJ2-7, is DVKVTQSSRYLVKRTGEKVFLECVQDMDHENMFWYRQDPGLGLRLIYFSYDVKMKEKGDIPEGYSVSREKKERFSLILESASTNQTSMYLCASSFLDRGYEQYFGPGTRLTVT.

The chain has TRBV28 and TRBJ2-7; a weak D match, TRBD1 (5 bases). With 2 bases removed from V and 0 bases from J, the gap between germline ends came to 14 bases. The CDR3 contains 16 residues. CDR1 and CDR2 (germline): MDHEN, SYDVKM. CDR3 residues: CASSLNRFDSSYEQYF. The CDR3 DNA reads TGTGCCAGCAGTTTAAACAGGTTCGACTCCTCCTACGAGCAGTACTTC.

V is TRBV7-9 and J is TRBJ1-1, with 7 bases lining up with TRBD1. The V gene end was trimmed by 5 bases and the J gene end by 4 bases; junction bases not matched to a gene: 7. Germline V CDR1 and CDR2: SEHNR, FQNEAQ (reference sequence). This CDR3 has 14 amino acids. CDR3 sequence (DNA): TGTGCCAGCAGCAACCAGGGGGGAGCCACTGAAGCTTTCTTT. This translates into CASSNQGGATEAFF. Using reference TRBV7-9 and TRBJ1-1 for the parts outside the CDR3, the full variable domain is DTGVSQNPRHKITKRGQNVTFRCDPISEHNRLYWYRQTLGQGPEFLTYFQNEAQLEKSRLLSDRFSAERPKGSFSTLEIQRTEQGDSAMYLCASSNQGGATEAFFGQGTRLTVV.

The chain combines TRBV19 with TRBJ2-2; the match to TRBD1 covers 11 bases. Germline V gene lookup returns CDR1 LNHDA and CDR2 SQIVND (reference sequence). V was pared by 1 base and J by 4 bases, with 5 bases of the junction left unmatched. The length of the CDR3 is 17 residues. The DNA of the CDR3 is TGTGCCAGTAGTATAGGGTTTGGGACAGGGGGCACCGGGGAGCTGTTTTTT. Translated, it gives CASSIGFGTGGTGELFF. The full variable domain, with the rest looked up from reference TRBV19 and TRBJ2-2, is DGGITQSPKYLFRKEGQNVTLSCEQNLNHDAMYWYRQDPGQGLRLIYYSQIVNDFQKGDIAEGYSVSREKKESFPLTVTSAQKNPTAFYLCASSIGFGTGGTGELFFGEGSRLTVL.

The chain has TRBV6-6 and TRBJ1-2; D perhaps matches TRBD1 (6 bases). Trimming took 8 bases from V and 4 from J, leaving 20 bases between them. Per the germline V gene, CDR1 is MNHNY and CDR2 is SVGAGI (reference sequence). This CDR3 is 15 amino acids long. Here the CDR3 reads CASSTLGGLGYGYTF. For the CDR3, the DNA is TGTGCCAGCTCCACCCTGGGGGGGCTGGGCTATGGCTACACCTTC.

Regarding this clone: The junction departs from the called germline gene at one end, perhaps through a read error. V is TRBV29-1 and J is TRBJ2-3; D is perhaps TRBD2 (5 bases). CDR1 is SQVTM and CDR2 is ANQGSEA in the germline V gene. This CDR3 is built from 14 residues. CDR3 amino acids: CSVEKGLEGDKQYF. Written as DNA, the CDR3 is TGCAGCGTTGAAAAAGGGCTAGAGGGAGATAAGCAGTATTTT.

This chain connects TRBV18 to TRBJ1-6; D is perhaps TRBD1 (5 bases). The germline CDR1 and CDR2 sequences are KGHSH and LQKENI. V was trimmed by 6 bases and J by 2 bases, leaving 17 bases between them. This CDR3 region has 17 residues. The CDR3, as DNA: TGTGCCAGCTCCGTAACCGTCCTCAGGGCCTATAATTCACCCCTCCACTTT. Encoded protein: CASSVTVLRAYNSPLHF. Full variable domain (missing parts from reference TRBV18 and TRBJ1-6): NAGVMQNPRHLVRRRGQEARLRCSPMKGHSHVYWYRQLPEEGLKFMVYLQKENIIDESGMPKERFSAEFPKEGPSILRIQQVVRGDSAAYFCASSVTVLRAYNSPLHFGNGTRLTVT.

J is TRBJ1-2 and V is TRBV9; TRBD1 aligns across 7 bases. This CDR3 has 14 residues. V was clipped by 4 bases and J by 3 bases; unmatched bases: 6. Looked up from germline, CDR1 is SGDLS and CDR2 is YYNGEE. In DNA form, the CDR3 reads TGTGCCAGCAGCCCCGACAGGGCGGACTATGGCTACACCTTC. It specifies CASSPDRADYGYTF.

CDR3 loop: CASSPQRDSNQPQHF. CDR3 nucleotides: TGTGCCAGCAGTCCCCAGAGGGACTCGAATCAGCCCCAGCATTTT. V usage is TRBV2 and J usage is TRBJ1-5; possibly TRBD1 for D (5 bases). Between the trimmed V and J ends, which lost 5 bases and 4 bases, there was a span of 15 bases. The germline gives CDR1 SNHLY, CDR2 FYNNEI. This CDR3 has 15 amino acids. Full variable domain (remainder filled in from reference TRBV2 and TRBJ1-5): EPEVTQTPSHQVTQMGQEVILRCVPISNHLYFYWYRQILGQKVEFLVSFYNNEISEKSEIFDDQFSVERPDGSNFTLKIRSTKLEDSAMYFCASSPQRDSNQPQHFGDGTRLSIL.

The CDR3 loop is CSIMGLAGPTDTQYF. The CDR3 DNA sequence: TGCAGCATTATGGGACTAGCGGGACCCACAGATACGCAGTATTTT. The chain recombines TRBV29-1 with TRBJ2-3, with 13 bases lining up with TRBD2. V shed 8 bases, J shed 2 bases, and the junction held 7 bases outside the gene matches. There are 15 residues in the CDR3. Germline V CDR1 and CDR2: SQVTM, ANQGSEA.

This chain uses TRBV19 with TRBJ2-5, with D possibly being TRBD2 (6 bases). Germline CDR1 is LNHDA and CDR2 is SQIVND (reference sequence). Trimming removed 3 bases at V and 11 bases at J, with 19 bases between. The CDR3 consists of 14 residues. DNA for the CDR3: TGTGCCAGTAGTATTCTCGGCGGGGCGAGGGAGCAGTACTTC. As protein: CASSILGGAREQYF.

The chain uses TRBV6-4 and TRBJ1-1, with TRBD1 matching over 7 bases. This CDR3 contains 13 residues. Germline assignment: CDR1 MRHNA and CDR2 SNTAGT. The ends lost 2 bases at V and 3 bases at J; junction bases unmatched: 0. CDR3 sequence (DNA): TGTGCCAGCAGTGACAGGGGGCACACTGAAGCTTTCTTT. This translates into CASSDRGHTEAFF.

The chain is built from TRBV28 and TRBJ2-2, with 10 bases fitting TRBD1. This CDR3 has 15 amino acids. Trimming removed 6 bases from V and 3 bases from J; junction bases left unmatched: 4. Germline V gene lookup returns CDR1 MDHEN and CDR2 SYDVKM. The CDR3 nucleotides read TGTGCCAGCAGGGGACAGGGGACGCACACCGGGGAGCTGTTTTTT. Protein: CASRGQGTHTGELFF.

The chain carries TRBV6-1 and TRBJ2-5; 10 bases map to TRBD1. The V segment lost 1 base and the J segment 4 bases; nucleotides outside the gene matches: 0. Germline V CDR1 and CDR2: MNHNS, SASEGT. This CDR3 has 14 amino acids. The CDR3 sequence: CASSEGQGAETQYF. CDR3 sequence (DNA): TGTGCCAGCAGTGAAGGACAGGGGGCAGAGACCCAGTACTTC.

The rearrangement uses TRBV27 and TRBJ1-2, with D possibly being TRBD1 (6 bases). Trimming removed 4 bases at V and 7 bases at J, with 10 bases between. Germline loops: CDR1 MNHEY, CDR2 SMNVEV (reference sequence). The CDR3 covers 12 residues. The CDR3 region has the DNA TGTGCCAGCAGTTCTCTAGGGGGTGGCTACACCTTC. Translation gives CASSSLGGGYTF.

The rearrangement links TRBV7-3 to TRBJ1-2, with TRBD1 matching over 8 bases. V was clipped by 4 bases and J by 4 bases; unmatched bases: 20. Germline V lookup: CDR1 SGHTA, CDR2 FQGTGA. The length of the CDR3 is 19 residues. The CDR3: CASSSSGGTGGIGFYGYTF. DNA of the CDR3: TGTGCCAGCAGCTCCTCTGGGGGGACAGGAGGAATAGGCTTCTATGGCTACACCTTC.